This T cell receptor beta chain was recorded in a study of shared T cell receptors in the human thymus. With 0 bases removed from V and 0 bases from J, the gap between germline ends came to 14 bases. Germline values: CDR1 SGHVS, CDR2 FNYEAQ. The CDR3 spans 17 residues. The table came from immunoSEQ multiplex PCR; TCRdb's copy has only in-frame clones and leaves some out. Here the sample spans hundreds of thousands of clones, roughly 88% being singletons. These data were likewise used in another study, on human thymus T cells. That source adds: The sample donors, healthy Finnish infants, were having corrective surgery for congenital heart defects. Thymus was obtained from resections taken during corrective heart surgery. Related research has reported that thymic repertoires overlap highly among unrelated individuals.

Sequencing was carried out using thymocytes. The origin of this receptor is a boy in the first two years of life with a congenital heart defect. The chain is built from TRBV7-6 and TRBJ1-2; possibly TRBD1 for D (6 bases). The DNA for the CDR3 is TGTGCCAGCAGCTTAGCCCACAGGGAAGGAGCTAACTATGGCTACACCTTC. It is translated as CASSLAHREGANYGYTF. The full variable domain, with the rest looked up from reference TRBV7-6 and TRBJ1-2, is GAGVSQSPRYKVTKRGQDVALRCDPISGHVSLYWYRQALGQGPEFLTYFNYEAQQDKSGLPNDRFSAERPEGSISTLTIQRTEQRDSAMYRCASSLAHREGANYGYTFGSGTRLTVV.